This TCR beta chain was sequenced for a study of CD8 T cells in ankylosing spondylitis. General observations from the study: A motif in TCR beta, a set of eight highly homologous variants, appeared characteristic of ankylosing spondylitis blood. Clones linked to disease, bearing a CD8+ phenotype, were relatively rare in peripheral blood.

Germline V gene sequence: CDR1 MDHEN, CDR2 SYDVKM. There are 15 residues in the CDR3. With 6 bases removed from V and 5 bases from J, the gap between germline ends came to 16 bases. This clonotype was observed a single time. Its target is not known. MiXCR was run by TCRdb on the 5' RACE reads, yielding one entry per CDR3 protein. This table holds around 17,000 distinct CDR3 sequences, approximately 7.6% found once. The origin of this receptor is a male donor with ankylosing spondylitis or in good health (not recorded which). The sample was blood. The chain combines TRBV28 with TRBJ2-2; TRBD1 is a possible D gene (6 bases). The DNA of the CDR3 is TGTGCCAGCAGCTTAACACAGGGCGGTACCGGGGAGCTGTTTTTT. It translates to CASSLTQGGTGELFF.